A selection of T cell receptor beta chains follows, all from one sample in a study of long-term antiretroviral therapy in people with HIV. The table came from immunoSEQ multiplex PCR; TCRdb's copy has only in-frame clones and leaves some out. Altogether tens of thousands of clones are present, approximately 80% being singletons, with the ten largest covering less than 6%. Sample: unsorted PBMCs, taken 0.3 years after starting antiretroviral therapy. All receptors come from a man aged 45 to 65 with HIV. CDR3s include the opening cysteine and the closing phenylalanine or tryptophan. D genes are given only for firm matches. Rows may omit the clone size; those that give it use once, few, many or a size class.

NA	TRBJ2-2	NA	TRBV6-5	CASSYERFTGELFF	TGTGCCAGCAGTTACGAGAGGTTCACCGGGGAGCTGTTTTTT
TRBD1	TRBJ1-1	once	TRBV10-3	CAIRPDRSNTEAFF	TGTGCCATCAGACCGGACAGGTCGAACACTGAAGCTTTCTTT
NA	TRBJ2-7	NA	TRBV9	CASSPGTDSYEQYF	TGTGCCAGCAGCCCAGGCACGGATTCCTACGAGCAGTACTTC
TRBD1	TRBJ1-5	NA	TRBV19	CASSIGDRGHNQPQHF	TGTGCCAGTAGTATAGGGGACAGGGGGCATAATCAGCCCCAGCATTTT
NA	TRBJ2-6	NA	TRBV5-6	CASSLAGSGANVLTF	TGTGCCAGCAGCTTGGCCGGCTCTGGGGCCAACGTCCTGACTTTC
NA	TRBJ2-7	NA	TRBV29-1	CSVEDRSYSYEQYF	TGCAGCGTTGAAGACAGGAGTTACTCCTACGAGCAGTACTTC
NA	TRBJ1-3	NA	TRBV30	CAWSVRGAGNTIYF	TGTGCCTGGAGTGTACGGGGGGCTGGAAACACCATATATTTT
TRBD2	TRBJ2-7	NA	TRBV6-4	CASSDSMLAGVPGESYEQYF	TGTGCCAGCAGTGACTCGATGCTAGCGGGGGTCCCGGGGGAATCCTACGAGCAGTACTTC
NA	TRBJ2-2	few	TRBV2	CASSRTRGPGELFF	TGTGCCAGCAGTCGGACGCGGGGACCCGGGGAGCTGTTTTTT
NA	TRBJ1-4	NA	TRBV12-2	CASRFSRDTNEKLFF	TGTGCAAGTCGCTTCTCCCGGGATACGAATGAAAAACTGTTTTTT
TRBD1	TRBJ2-7	NA	TRBV5-4	CATQGQGNYEQYF	TGTGCCACCCAAGGACAGGGTAACTACGAGCAGTACTTC
NA	TRBJ2-5	NA	TRBV5-8	CASSYQGGETQYF	TGTGCCAGCAGCTACCAAGGGGGGGAGACCCAGTACTTC
NA	TRBJ2-7	NA	TRBV7-2	CASSLRRLAFYEQYF	TGTGCCAGCAGCTTAAGGCGGCTAGCGTTCTACGAGCAGTACTTC
NA	TRBJ1-1	NA	TRBV7-2	CASSSRENTEAFF	TGTGCCAGCAGCTCACGGGAGAACACTGAAGCTTTCTTT
TRBD2	TRBJ2-1	NA	TRBV19	CASSALSGGFYNEQFF	TGTGCCAGTAGTGCCCTTAGCGGGGGCTTCTACAATGAGCAGTTCTTC
TRBD1	TRBJ1-4	NA	TRBV27	CASRSQGSTNEKLFF	TGTGCCAGCAGGTCACAGGGGTCAACTAATGAAAAACTGTTTTTT
NA	TRBJ2-2	NA	TRBV10-2	CASNRISNTGELFF	TGCGCCAGCAATAGGATATCGAACACCGGGGAGCTGTTTTTT
NA	TRBJ1-2	NA	TRBV7-9	CASSFGSYGYTF	TGTGCCAGCAGCTTCGGCTCCTATGGCTACACCTTC
TRBD2	TRBJ2-7	NA	TRBV28	CASSRLAGVYEQYF	TGTGCCAGCAGTCGACTAGCGGGAGTCTACGAGCAGTACTTC
NA	TRBJ1-2	NA	TRBV2	CASSDPSRTAYGYTF	TGTGCCAGCAGTGACCCCTCCCGGACAGCCTATGGCTACACCTTC
TRBD1	TRBJ2-5	NA	TRBV5-6	CASSSVSPGQGTETQYF	TGTGCCAGCAGTTCCGTTTCTCCGGGACAGGGGACGGAGACCCAGTACTTC
NA	TRBJ1-2	NA	TRBV9	CASSVGTAGGYTF	TGTGCCAGCAGCGTAGGGACAGCCGGTGGCTACACCTTC
NA	TRBJ2-5	NA	TRBV30	CAWSNRRGETQYF	TGTGCCTGGAGTAACAGGAGGGGAGAGACCCAGTACTTC
NA	TRBJ2-7	NA	TRBV6-5	CASSSGTPADYEQYF	TGTGCCAGCAGTTCCGGGACCCCGGCGGACTACGAGCAGTACTTC
NA	TRBJ1-2	NA	TRBV6-5	CASSYSFNYGYTF	TGTGCCAGCAGTTACTCCTTTAACTATGGCTACACCTTC
TRBD1	TRBJ1-2	NA	TRBV2	CASRTGGDKGYTF	TGTGCCAGCAGAACAGGGGGAGATAAGGGCTACACCTTC
TRBD2	TRBJ2-7	NA	TRBV7-2	CASSLPGGVGEQYF	TGTGCCAGCAGCTTACCCGGGGGGGTAGGTGAGCAGTACTTC
TRBD1	TRBJ2-7	NA	TRBV5-6	CASSSVRGTYEQYF	TGTGCCAGCAGCTCGGTCAGGGGGACCTACGAGCAGTACTTC
NA	TRBJ2-7	NA	TRBV28	CASSYGTYEQYF	TGTGCCAGCAGTTACGGAACCTACGAGCAGTACTTC
NA	TRBJ1-1	NA	TRBV6-1	CASSYLQVMNTEAFF	TGTGCCAGCTCCTACTTACAGGTCATGAACACTGAAGCTTTCTTT
NA	TRBJ2-1	NA	TRBV6-6	CASSYGKPGYNEQFF	TGTGCCAGCAGTTATGGAAAGCCAGGGTACAATGAGCAGTTCTTC
TRBD2	TRBJ2-1	NA	TRBV14	CASSQFLRTSGQDNEQFF	TGTGCCAGCAGCCAATTTCTCCGGACTAGCGGGCAGGACAATGAGCAGTTCTTC
TRBD1	TRBJ1-1	NA	TRBV7-9	CASSLTGVYTEAFF	TGTGCCAGCAGCTTAACAGGGGTTTACACTGAAGCTTTCTTT
TRBD1	TRBJ1-2	NA	TRBV10-3	CAISVDRGRFGYTF	TGTGCCATCAGTGTTGACAGGGGGAGGTTTGGCTACACCTTC
NA	TRBJ1-2	NA	TRBV28	CASSPQRALEFYGYTF	TGTGCCAGCAGTCCCCAGAGAGCGCTTGAGTTCTATGGCTACACCTTC
TRBD1	TRBJ2-7	medium-sized	TRBV27	CASSFPGQGAYEQYF	TGTGCCAGCAGTTTCCCGGGACAGGGGGCCTACGAGCAGTACTTC
NA	TRBJ1-4	NA	TRBV11-1	CATTGQGIEKLFF	TGTGCCACCACCGGTCAGGGGATTGAAAAACTGTTTTTT
NA	TRBJ1-1	NA	TRBV18	CASSRQGLDTEAFF	TGTGCCAGCTCAAGGCAGGGGTTGGACACTGAAGCTTTCTTT
TRBD1	TRBJ1-2	NA	TRBV7-9	CASSLRAGQGSNPGGYTF	TGTGCCAGCAGCTTAAGAGCGGGACAGGGATCCAATCCCGGGGGCTACACCTTC
NA	TRBJ2-3	NA	TRBV7-2	CASSLNDDTQYF	TGTGCCAGCAGCTTAAATGACGATACGCAGTATTTT
TRBD1	TRBJ1-5	few	TRBV18	CASSPMGTGGYQPQHF	TGTGCCAGCTCGCCTATGGGGACAGGGGGCTATCAGCCCCAGCATTTT
NA	TRBJ2-7	NA	TRBV5-1	CASSLNQGSEQYF	TGCGCCAGCAGCTTGAACCAAGGGAGCGAGCAGTACTTC
NA	TRBJ2-1	NA	TRBV11-3	CASSLEHNEQFF	TGTGCCAGCAGCTTAGAGCACAATGAGCAGTTCTTC
NA	TRBJ2-7	NA	TRBV25-1	CASPLLEGEVENEQYF	TGTGCCAGCCCCCTATTGGAGGGAGAGGTAGAAAACGAGCAGTACTTC
TRBD1	TRBJ2-1	NA	TRBV6-5	CASSFRQGSENEQFF	TGTGCCAGCAGTTTTCGACAGGGGTCTGAGAATGAGCAGTTCTTC
TRBD1	TRBJ2-7	NA	TRBV5-4	CASSKPGQGSEQYF	TGTGCCAGCAGCAAACCGGGACAGGGCTCCGAGCAGTACTTC
NA	TRBJ1-3	NA	TRBV28	CASSLFDGAYLSGNTIYF	TGTGCCAGCAGTCTTTTTGACGGCGCTTATCTCTCTGGAAACACCATATATTTT
NA	TRBJ1-1	NA	TRBV6-5	CASSYGGVTEAFF	TGTGCCAGCAGTTACGGGGGGGTCACTGAAGCTTTCTTT